These 27 T cell receptor beta chains were sequenced from one sample in a study of CD8 T cells in ankylosing spondylitis. TCRdb itself ran the 5' RACE reads through MiXCR, one entry per CDR3 protein. The repertoire holds approximately 350,000 distinct CDR3 sequences, with approximately 20% as singletons. Sequencing was performed on blood, either unsorted or a sorted T cell fraction (not recorded which). The receptors were gathered from a male donor with ankylosing spondylitis or in good health (not recorded which).

The J gene is TRBJ2-1, the V gene TRBV29-1, with D possibly TRBD1 on 6 matching bases. The germline V gene has CDR1 SQVTM and CDR2 ANQGSEA. V shed 0 bases and J shed 0 bases, with 12 bases lying between them. The CDR3 has 16 residues. CDR3 residues: CSVEESGERSYNEQFF. The CDR3, as DNA: TGCAGCGTTGAAGAGTCAGGGGAACGCTCCTACAATGAGCAGTTCTTC.

The sample holds one count of this clonotype. The chain uses TRBV12-3 or TRBV12-4 and TRBJ1-2; the match to TRBD1 covers 7 bases. V lost 3 bases and J lost 2; bases outside the gene matches: 9. This CDR3 comprises 16 residues. The CDR3 sequence is CASSFSRTGANYGYTF. The CDR3 DNA sequence: TGTGCCAGCAGTTTCTCTAGGACAGGCGCCAACTATGGCTACACCTTC.

This clonotype has a handful of counts. The chain employs TRBV4-1 and TRBJ2-7, with D hard to call. Germline V gene data show CDR1 as MGHRA and CDR2 as YSYEKL. Trimming cost V 2 bases and J 2 bases, with 10 bases left between them. The CDR3 has 14 amino acids. In DNA, the CDR3 is TGCGCCAGCAGCCAATCGGTCGGAACCTACGAGCAGTACTTC. It translates to CASSQSVGTYEQYF.

This clonotype was detected many times. This chain uses TRBV29-1 with TRBJ1-2; no definite D call. Germline CDR1 and CDR2: SQVTM and ANQGSEA. V was pared by 3 bases and J by 0 bases, with 2 bases between. The CDR3 consists of 11 residues. CDR3 in DNA: TGCAGCGTTGATGCTAACTATGGCTACACCTTC. Its protein product is CSVDANYGYTF. The full variable domain, completed using reference TRBV29-1 and TRBJ1-2, is SAVISQKPSRDICQRGTSLTIQCQVDSQVTMMFWYRQQPGQSLTLIATANQGSEATYESGFVIDKFPISRPNLTFSTLTVSNMSPEDSSIYLCSVDANYGYTFGSGTRLTVV.

A few counts support this clonotype. The rearrangement joins TRBV6-5 to TRBJ2-1; TRBD1 might be the D (6 bases). V was clipped by 2 bases and J by 10 bases, with 15 bases between them. Germline CDR1 MNHEY, CDR2 SVGAGI. This CDR3 is 14 amino acids long. Here the CDR3 DNA reads TGTGCCAGCAGTTACGGCAGGGGCAGGGGAGAGCAGTTCTTC. Its translation is CASSYGRGRGEQFF.

The J gene is TRBJ2-1, the V gene TRBV4-1, with 10 bases fitting TRBD2. The germline CDR1 and CDR2 sequences are MGHRA and YSYEKL. V was clipped by 0 bases and J by 3 bases; unmatched bases: 17. The CDR3 contains 21 residues. This CDR3 reads CASSQERTGEIAGGHYNEQFF. Here the CDR3 DNA reads TGCGCCAGCAGCCAAGAAAGGACAGGCGAAATAGCGGGGGGCCACTACAATGAGCAGTTCTTC.

The chain employs TRBV7-8 and TRBJ2-7; TRBD2 agrees at 7 bases. CDR3 length: 16 residues. Looked up from germline, CDR1 is SGHVS and CDR2 is FQNEAQ. With 5 bases clipped from V and 6 bases from J, the junction kept 16 bases outside the gene matches. CDR3 sequence: CASSLPGTTPGGEQYF. The CDR3 bases are TGTGCCAGCAGCCTCCCCGGGACTACCCCCGGGGGCGAGCAGTACTTC. Full variable domain (rest looked up from reference TRBV7-8 and TRBJ2-7): GAGVSQSPRYKVAKRGQDVALRCDPISGHVSLFWYQQALGQGPEFLTYFQNEAQLDKSGLPSDRFFAERPEGSVSTLKIQRTQQEDSAVYLCASSLPGTTPGGEQYFGPGTRLTVT.

This CDR3 reads CASSGGTSNTDTQYF. CDR3 in DNA: TGTGCCAGCAGTGGCGGGACTTCCAACACAGATACGCAGTATTTT. The chain has TRBV2 and TRBJ2-3, with TRBD2 as a possible D gene (6 bases). V was cut by 4 bases and J by 2 bases, with 13 bases left in between. Germline V gene lookup returns CDR1 SNHLY and CDR2 FYNNEI. The CDR3 extends over 15 amino acids.

The chain employs TRBV6-5 and TRBJ2-7; tentative D call: TRBD1 (6 bases). With 2 bases removed from V and 5 bases from J, the gap between germline ends came to 13 bases. The CDR3 covers 14 residues. Germline loops: CDR1 MNHEY, CDR2 SVGAGI. The CDR3 spells CASSYTGLENEQYF. CDR3 sequence (DNA): TGTGCCAGCAGTTACACAGGGCTGGAAAACGAGCAGTACTTC.

The rearrangement joins TRBV7-9 to TRBJ2-7; D unclear. The germline CDR1 and CDR2 sequences are SEHNR and FQNEAQ (reference sequence). Trimming left V 1 base short and J 4 bases short, with 11 bases between. The CDR3 contains 14 residues. The CDR3 here is CASSLEQTRYEQYF. The CDR3 DNA follows: TGTGCCAGCAGCTTAGAACAGACACGATACGAGCAGTACTTC.

The J gene is TRBJ2-1, the V gene TRBV30; no definite D call. The CDR3 contains 11 residues. V was clipped by 1 base and J by 10 bases, with 8 bases between them. Germline V gene data show CDR1 as GTSNPN and CDR2 as SVGIG (reference sequence). This CDR3 is CAWSALGEQFF. CDR3 nucleotides: TGTGCCTGGAGTGCTCTGGGGGAGCAGTTCTTC.

V and J are TRBV15 and TRBJ2-6, with no clear D. Deletions cut 5 bases from V and 4 bases from J, with 12 bases between. In germline, CDR1 is LNHNV, CDR2 YYDKDF (reference sequence). The CDR3 sequence is 15 residues long. The CDR3 nucleotides read TGTGCCACCAGCTCCCCGGGTCCCGGGGCCAACGTCCTGACTTTC. This gives the protein CATSSPGPGANVLTF. Drawing the rest from reference TRBV15 and TRBJ2-6, the complete variable domain is DAMVIQNPRYQVTQFGKPVTLSCSQTLNHNVMYWYQQKSSQAPKLLFHYYDKDFNNEADTPDNFQSRRPNTSFCFLDIRSPGLGDTAMYLCATSSPGPGANVLTFGAGSRLTVL.

The V call is TRBV20-1, the J call TRBJ2-1; 12 nucleotides line up with TRBD2. Germline V gene sequence: CDR1 DFQATT, CDR2 SNEGSKA (reference sequence). Unmatched junction bases numbered 8, after V lost 5 bases and J lost 6 bases. This CDR3 comprises 15 residues. The DNA for the CDR3 is TGCAGTGCTCGACCGCTAGCGGGGGGGCGCAATGAGCAGTTCTTC. It specifies CSARPLAGGRNEQFF.

This clonotype was seen a few times. The chain has TRBV10-1 and TRBJ2-7; 7 positions match TRBD1. V dropped 3 bases and J dropped 6; count of bases not matched to a gene: 8. Per the germline V gene, CDR1 is WNHNN and CDR2 is SYGVQD (reference sequence). The CDR3 is 14 residues long. CDR3 coding DNA: TGCGCCAGCAGTGAAAGCAGGGGGATTGCCGAGCAGTACTTC. This codes for CASSESRGIAEQYF.

The table lists this clonotype with a few counts. This chain links TRBV9 with TRBJ2-1, with D perhaps TRBD1 or TRBD2 (5 bases each). The V and J ends lost 1 base and 9 bases respectively, with 8 bases between them. This CDR3 comprises 12 residues. Germline CDR1 and CDR2: SGDLS and YYNGEE. CDR3 nucleotides: TGTGCCAGCAGCGTATCCGGGGCTGAGCAGTTCTTC. Protein product: CASSVSGAEQFF.

V usage is TRBV10-3 and J usage is TRBJ2-7; perhaps TRBD1 as D (7 bases). Trimming shortened V by 6 bases and J by 2 bases, and 11 bases separated the two germline ends. CDR3 size: 13 residues. Looked up from germline, CDR1 is ENHRY and CDR2 is SYGVKD. DNA for the CDR3: TGTGCCATCAGGCGGGACAGTACCTACGAGCAGTACTTC. It specifies CAIRRDSTYEQYF.

The table lists this clonotype with a few counts. The rearrangement links TRBV20-1 to TRBJ2-7; D remains ambiguous. This CDR3 spans 13 amino acids. V lost 3 bases, J lost 6 bases, and 15 bases lay in between. CDR1 is DFQATT and CDR2 is SNEGSKA in the germline V gene (reference sequence). The CDR3 sequence is CSASRLGNREQYF. CDR3 DNA: TGCAGTGCTAGTCGTTTGGGGAATCGCGAGCAGTACTTC.

In its sample, this clonotype was seen a few times. The chain links TRBV20-1 to TRBJ1-2; 9 bases align to TRBD1. Germline CDR1 DFQATT, CDR2 SNEGSKA (reference sequence). This CDR3 contains 16 residues. V shed 2 bases and J 8 bases; nucleotides not matched to a gene: 15. The CDR3 loop reads CSARSSGQGSKEGYTF. The CDR3 region has the DNA TGCAGTGCTAGAAGCTCCGGACAGGGGTCGAAAGAAGGCTACACCTTC.

The V gene is TRBV19, the J gene TRBJ2-7; 7 nucleotides agree with TRBD1. Germline V lookup: CDR1 LNHDA, CDR2 SQIVND (reference sequence). Trimming cost V 2 bases and J 5 bases; bases outside gene matches: 3. The CDR3 consists of 13 residues. The CDR3 DNA follows: TGTGCCAGTAGTATATACAGGGGAAACGAGCAGTACTTC. Amino acids: CASSIYRGNEQYF.

The V call is TRBV6-1, the J call TRBJ1-5, with a tentative D call TRBD1 (6 bases). V was clipped by 8 bases and J by 2 bases, with 16 bases between them. CDR3 length equals 15 residues. CDR1 and CDR2 (germline): MNHNS, SASEGT. CDR3 region: CASFRSGVRNQPQHF. In nucleotides, the CDR3 is TGTGCCAGCTTCCGATCAGGGGTTCGCAATCAGCCCCAGCATTTT.

This chain joins TRBV12-3 or TRBV12-4 and TRBJ2-5; a weak D match, TRBD1 (6 bases). Deletions cut 7 bases from V and 5 bases from J, with 20 bases between. The CDR3 spans 15 residues. The CDR3 loop is CASTTNSGQRETQYF. CDR3 nucleotide sequence: TGTGCCAGCACCACCAATTCGGGACAACGGGAGACCCAGTACTTC.

This clonotype was observed a single time. The chain uses TRBV30 and TRBJ2-7, with unresolved D. The V gene lost 2 bases and the J gene lost 2 bases, with 10 bases spanning the gap. The CDR3 runs 13 residues. Germline V gives CDR1 GTSNPN, CDR2 SVGIG (reference sequence). The CDR3 region is CAWSFDTTYEQYF. The DNA for the CDR3 is TGTGCCTGGAGTTTTGACACTACCTACGAGCAGTACTTC.

This clonotype was seen a few times. An end of the junction differs from the germline gene, which may be a read error. The chain carries TRBV14 and TRBJ2-1; D unresolved. This CDR3 spans 13 amino acids. Germline CDR1 and CDR2: SGHDN and FVKESK. The CDR3 nucleotides are TGTGCCAGCAGACAGACCACCTACGATGAGCAGTTCTTC. As protein: CASRQTTYDEQFF.

In this sample, this clonotype turned up a few times. The J gene is TRBJ2-7, the V gene TRBV7-9; the match to TRBD1 covers 8 bases. The CDR3 consists of 16 residues. V was clipped by 5 bases and J by 0 bases; unmatched bases: 9. Germline V gives CDR1 SEHNR, CDR2 FQNEAQ (reference sequence). The CDR3 region is CASSPLDRVASYEQYF. DNA for the CDR3: TGTGCCAGCAGCCCCCTGGACAGGGTGGCCTCCTACGAGCAGTACTTC.

This clonotype has just a few counts. The J gene is TRBJ2-1, the V gene TRBV24-1; 11 bases fit TRBD1. The CDR3 has 17 residues. The V gene end was trimmed by 1 base and the J gene end by 8 bases; junction bases not matched to a gene: 9. Germline V lookup: CDR1 KGHDR, CDR2 SFDVKD. In DNA form, the CDR3 reads TGTGCCACCAGTGATTTAGCCGGGACAGGGGGTAGGTATGAGCAGTTCTTC. It is translated as CATSDLAGTGGRYEQFF.

The chain joins TRBV10-3 to TRBJ2-5; 14 nucleotides match TRBD2. The CDR3 extends over 15 amino acids. The V gene's germline CDR1 is ENHRY and CDR2 SYGVKD. V dropped 6 bases and J dropped 5; count of bases not matched to a gene: 5. DNA for the CDR3: TGTGCCATCAGCCCGACTAGCGGGGGGGCGGAGACCCAGTACTTC. Its translation: CAISPTSGGAETQYF.

This clonotype was seen more than once but under ten times. The V gene is TRBV20-1, the J gene TRBJ2-5; 11 bases match TRBD2. CDR1 is DFQATT, CDR2 SNEGSKA, per germline (reference sequence). V lost 0 bases and J lost 2; bases outside the gene matches: 5. The CDR3 covers 16 residues. The CDR3 region is CSARDPLAGVQETQYF. In DNA, the CDR3 is TGCAGTGCTAGAGACCCACTAGCGGGGGTTCAAGAGACCCAGTACTTC.